This T cell receptor beta chain is drawn from a study of T cells of healthy individuals. Germline values: CDR1 SGDLS, CDR2 YYNGEE. V gave up 3 bases and J gave up 3 bases; unmatched junction bases: 9. This CDR3 has 17 amino acids. TCRdb used MiXCR to reprocess the 5' RACE reads, holding one entry per CDR3 protein. The sample contains approximately 58,000 distinct CDR3 sequences, about 15% of which appear only once. Ten or more counts support this clonotype. This TCR was sampled from a human donor in good health. J is TRBJ2-1 and V is TRBV9; 10 nucleotides agree with TRBD2. CDR3 region: CASSGSLAGDHYNEQFF. CDR3 DNA sequence: TGTGCCAGCAGCGGGTCTCTAGCGGGGGATCACTACAATGAGCAGTTCTTC.